This T cell receptor beta chain stems from a study of cytomegalovirus exposure and HLA in healthy donors. Broader study findings: For most TCR sequences rarity was the rule, although some public TCRs occurred in many donors.

The ends lost 6 bases at V and 6 bases at J; junction bases unmatched: 6. CDR1 ENHRY and CDR2 SYGVKD come from the germline V gene. This CDR3 is built from 13 residues. Repertoires were generated with immunoSEQ multiplex PCR, while TCRdb's copy carries only in-frame clones and drops some. The table shows 55,000 to 70,000 clones, with around nine tenths occurring only once. On this clone: Its antigen is currently unknown.

V is TRBV10-3 and J is TRBJ2-3; 7 bases match TRBD2. The origin of this receptor is a woman aged 25 to 39 in good health and CMV-seronegative. Sample: PBMCs. The CDR3 bases are TGTGCCATCAGGGGGGGAGGGCCGGATACGCAGTATTTT. Translation gives CAIRGGGPDTQYF.